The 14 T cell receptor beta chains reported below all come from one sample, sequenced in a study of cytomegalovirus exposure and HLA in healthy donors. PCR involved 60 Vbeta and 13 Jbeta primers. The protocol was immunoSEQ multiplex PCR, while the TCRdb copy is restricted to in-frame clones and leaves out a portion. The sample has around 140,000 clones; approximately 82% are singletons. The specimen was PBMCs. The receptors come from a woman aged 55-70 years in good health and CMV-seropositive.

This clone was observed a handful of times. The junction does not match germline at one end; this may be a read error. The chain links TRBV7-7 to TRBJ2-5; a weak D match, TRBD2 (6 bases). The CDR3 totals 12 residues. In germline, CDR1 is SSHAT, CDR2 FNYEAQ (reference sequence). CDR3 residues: CASSSGGETQYF. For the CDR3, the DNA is TGTGCTAGCAGTAGCGGCGGGGAGACCCAGTACTTC.

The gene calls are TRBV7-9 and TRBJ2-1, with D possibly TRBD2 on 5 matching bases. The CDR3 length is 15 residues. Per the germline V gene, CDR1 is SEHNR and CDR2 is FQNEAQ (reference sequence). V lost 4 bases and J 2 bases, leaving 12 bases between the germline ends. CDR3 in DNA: TGTGCCAGCAGCTGGGGAGCCCTAGCCTACAATGAGCAGTTCTTC. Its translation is CASSWGALAYNEQFF.

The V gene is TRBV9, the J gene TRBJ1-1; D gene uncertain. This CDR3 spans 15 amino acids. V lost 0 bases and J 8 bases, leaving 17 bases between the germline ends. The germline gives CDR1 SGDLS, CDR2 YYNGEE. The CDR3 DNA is TGTGCCAGCAGCGTAGTACGGGGTTATTCTGAAGAAGCTTTCTTT. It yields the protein CASSVVRGYSEEAFF.

CDR3 DNA: TGCAGTGCTGACGGGAAAGATACGCAGTATTTT. Encoded protein: CSADGKDTQYF. The V and J genes are TRBV20-1 and TRBJ2-3, with a tentative D call TRBD2 (5 bases). Deletions cut 5 bases from V and 5 bases from J, with 8 bases between. CDR1 DFQATT and CDR2 SNEGSKA come from the germline V gene (reference sequence). This CDR3 is 11 amino acids long.

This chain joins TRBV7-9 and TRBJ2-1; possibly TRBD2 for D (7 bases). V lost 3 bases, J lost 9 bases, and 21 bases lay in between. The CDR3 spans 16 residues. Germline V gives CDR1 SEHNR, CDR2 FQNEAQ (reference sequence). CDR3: CASSLGGGSGWGEQFF. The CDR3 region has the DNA TGTGCCAGCAGCTTGGGGGGCGGGAGTGGCTGGGGTGAGCAGTTCTTC. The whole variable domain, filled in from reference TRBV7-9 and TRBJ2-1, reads DTGVSQNPRHKITKRGQNVTFRCDPISEHNRLYWYRQTLGQGPEFLTYFQNEAQLEKSRLLSDRFSAERPKGSFSTLEIQRTEQGDSAMYLCASSLGGGSGWGEQFFGPGTRLTVL.

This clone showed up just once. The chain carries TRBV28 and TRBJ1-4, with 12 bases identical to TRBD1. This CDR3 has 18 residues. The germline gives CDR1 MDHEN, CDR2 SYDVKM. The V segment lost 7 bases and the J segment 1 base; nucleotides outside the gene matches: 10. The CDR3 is CASKYPGTGGGTNEKLFF. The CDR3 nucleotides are TGTGCCAGCAAATACCCTGGGACAGGGGGCGGAACTAATGAAAAACTGTTTTTT.

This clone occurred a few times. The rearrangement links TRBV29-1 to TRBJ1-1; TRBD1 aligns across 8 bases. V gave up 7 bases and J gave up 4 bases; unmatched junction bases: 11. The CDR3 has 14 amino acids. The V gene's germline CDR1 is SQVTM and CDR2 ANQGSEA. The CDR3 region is CSGRQGKLSTEAFF. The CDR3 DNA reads TGCAGCGGGAGACAGGGGAAGCTATCCACTGAAGCTTTCTTT.

In DNA, the CDR3 is TGTGCCAGCAGTTTTGCGGACAGGGTTCGTGGCACCGGGGAGCTGTTTTTT. Its protein product is CASSFADRVRGTGELFF. This chain links TRBV28 with TRBJ2-2; 8 bases are a match to TRBD1. CDR1 and CDR2 (germline): MDHEN, SYDVKM. The V and J ends lost 3 bases and 4 bases, in that order; junction bases with no gene match: 10. The CDR3 sequence is 17 residues long.

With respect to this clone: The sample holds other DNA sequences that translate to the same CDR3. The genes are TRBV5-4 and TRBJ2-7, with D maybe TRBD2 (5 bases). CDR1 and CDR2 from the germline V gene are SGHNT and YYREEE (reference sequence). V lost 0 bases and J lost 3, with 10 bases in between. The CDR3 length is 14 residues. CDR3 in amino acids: CASSLASSSYEQYF. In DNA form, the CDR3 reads TGTGCCAGCAGCTTGGCGTCTAGCAGCTACGAGCAGTACTTC. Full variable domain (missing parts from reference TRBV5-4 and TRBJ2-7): ETGVTQSPTHLIKTRGQQVTLRCSSQSGHNTVSWYQQALGQGPQFIFQYYREEENGRGNFPPRFSGLQFPNYSSELNVNALELDDSALYLCASSLASSSYEQYFGPGTRLTVT.

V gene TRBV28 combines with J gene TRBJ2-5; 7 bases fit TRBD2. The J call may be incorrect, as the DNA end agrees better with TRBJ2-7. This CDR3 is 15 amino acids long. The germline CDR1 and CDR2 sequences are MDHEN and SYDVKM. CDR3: CASSSRTSPSYEQYF. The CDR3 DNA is TGTGCCAGCAGTTCCCGGACTAGTCCCTCCTACGAGCAGTACTTC.

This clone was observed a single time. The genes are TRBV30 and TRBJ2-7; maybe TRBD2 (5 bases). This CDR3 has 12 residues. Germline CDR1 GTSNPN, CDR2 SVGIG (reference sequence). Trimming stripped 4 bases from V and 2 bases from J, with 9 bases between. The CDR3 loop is CAWTSSTYEQYF. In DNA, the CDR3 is TGTGCCTGGACTAGCAGTACCTACGAGCAGTACTTC.

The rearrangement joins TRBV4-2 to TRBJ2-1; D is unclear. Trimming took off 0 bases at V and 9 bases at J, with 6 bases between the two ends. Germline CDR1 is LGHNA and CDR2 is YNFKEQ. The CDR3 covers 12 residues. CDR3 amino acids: CASSQDWAEQFF. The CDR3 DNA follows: TGTGCCAGCAGCCAAGATTGGGCTGAGCAGTTCTTC.

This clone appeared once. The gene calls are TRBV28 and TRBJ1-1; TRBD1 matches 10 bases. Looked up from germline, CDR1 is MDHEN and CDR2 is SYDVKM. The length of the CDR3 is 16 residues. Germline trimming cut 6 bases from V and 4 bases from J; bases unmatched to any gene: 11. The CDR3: CASRYPGQGRSTEAFF. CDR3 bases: TGTGCCAGCAGGTATCCGGGACAGGGGCGGTCCACTGAAGCTTTCTTT.

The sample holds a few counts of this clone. In DNA, the CDR3 is TGTGCCATTAGGGGGAGTTTTAATTCACCCCTCCACTTT. It specifies CAIRGSFNSPLHF. The chain is built from TRBV28 and TRBJ1-6; D may be TRBD1 (6 bases). Trimming shortened V by 10 bases and J by 6 bases, and 13 bases separated the two germline ends. The CDR3 covers 13 residues. The germline V gene has CDR1 MDHEN and CDR2 SYDVKM.